This passage covers 4 T cell receptor beta chains from one sample sequenced in a study of blood T cell repertoires in COVID-19. Method: immunoSEQ multiplex PCR; TCRdb's copy keeps in-frame clones and lacks some. The data hold 110,000 or so clones, with about 89% observed a single time. The sample was peripheral blood. Every receptor here comes from a human donor with acute or convalescent COVID-19. The donor label of this sample is uncertain.

V is TRBV9 and J is TRBJ2-1; the match to TRBD2 covers 7 bases. J lost 4 bases, V lost 0 bases, and 7 bases had no gene match. Germline loops: CDR1 SGDLS, CDR2 YYNGEE. The CDR3 spans 16 residues. The DNA for the CDR3 is TGTGCCAGCAGCGTAGGGGGTAGCGGGTGGTACAATGAGCAGTTCTTC. Protein product: CASSVGGSGWYNEQFF.

The chain carries TRBV5-4 and TRBJ1-2; TRBD1 matches 7 bases. J was trimmed by 2 bases and V by 4 bases; bases with no gene match: 17. Germline lookup yields CDR1 SGHNT and CDR2 YYREEE (reference sequence). The CDR3 loop spans 18 amino acids. The CDR3 nucleotides read TGTGCCAGCAGCGTCAGTCACCAGTCAACAGGGGCCAACTATGGCTACACCTTC. Translated: CASSVSHQSTGANYGYTF.

This clone came up a few times. V usage is TRBV4-2 and J usage is TRBJ1-6, with TRBD1 as a possible D gene (6 bases). Trimming shortened V by 0 bases and J by 9 bases, and 18 bases separated the two germline ends. The CDR3 is 17 amino acids. Per germline, CDR1 LGHNA and CDR2 YNFKEQ. The CDR3 coding sequence is TGTGCCAGCAGCCAAGATCCCGCTCCCGCAGGGGTTTCACCCCTCCACTTT. It specifies CASSQDPAPAGVSPLHF.

This chain uses TRBV12-3 or TRBV12-4 with TRBJ2-7; D is unresolved. The CDR3 length is 12 residues. Trimming took off 8 bases at V and 5 bases at J, with 13 bases between the two ends. The CDR3 spells CASALLSHEQYF. Here the CDR3 DNA reads TGTGCCAGCGCGCTCTTAAGCCACGAGCAGTACTTC.